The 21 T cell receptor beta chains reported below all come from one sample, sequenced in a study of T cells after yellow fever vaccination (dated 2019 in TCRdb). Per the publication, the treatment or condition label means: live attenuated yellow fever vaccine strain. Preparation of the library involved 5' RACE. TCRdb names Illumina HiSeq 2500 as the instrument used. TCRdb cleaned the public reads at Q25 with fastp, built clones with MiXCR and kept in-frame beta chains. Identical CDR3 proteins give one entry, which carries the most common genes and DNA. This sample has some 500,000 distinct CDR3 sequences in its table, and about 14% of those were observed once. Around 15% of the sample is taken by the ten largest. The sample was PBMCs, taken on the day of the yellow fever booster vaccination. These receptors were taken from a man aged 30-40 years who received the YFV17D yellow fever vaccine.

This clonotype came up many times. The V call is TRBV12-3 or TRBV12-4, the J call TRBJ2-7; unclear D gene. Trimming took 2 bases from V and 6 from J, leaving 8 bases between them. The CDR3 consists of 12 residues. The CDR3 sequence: CASSLPQGEQYF. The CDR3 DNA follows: TGTGCCAGCAGTTTACCACAAGGCGAGCAGTACTTC.

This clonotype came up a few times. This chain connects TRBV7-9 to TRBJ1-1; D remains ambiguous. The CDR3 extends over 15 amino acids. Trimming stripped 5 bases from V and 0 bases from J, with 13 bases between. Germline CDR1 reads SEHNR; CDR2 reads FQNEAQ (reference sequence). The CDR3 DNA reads TGTGCCAGCAGCCCTATGGGCGCTTTGAACACTGAAGCTTTCTTT. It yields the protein CASSPMGALNTEAFF.

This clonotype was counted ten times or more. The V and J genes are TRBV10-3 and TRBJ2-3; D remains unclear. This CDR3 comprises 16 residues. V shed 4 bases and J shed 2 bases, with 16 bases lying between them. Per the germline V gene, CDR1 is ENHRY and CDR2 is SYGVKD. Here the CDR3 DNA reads TGTGCCATCAGTGGTGCACTAAATTCTCCCACAGATACGCAGTATTTT. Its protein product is CAISGALNSPTDTQYF.

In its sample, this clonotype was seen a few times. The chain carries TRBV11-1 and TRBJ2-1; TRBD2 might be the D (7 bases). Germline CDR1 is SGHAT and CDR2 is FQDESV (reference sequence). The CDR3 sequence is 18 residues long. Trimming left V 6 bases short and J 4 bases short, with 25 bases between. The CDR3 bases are TGTGCCAGCAGTTTCCCCGCGGGGGAAAAAGGGGGGTACAATGAGCAGTTCTTC. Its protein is CASSFPAGEKGGYNEQFF.

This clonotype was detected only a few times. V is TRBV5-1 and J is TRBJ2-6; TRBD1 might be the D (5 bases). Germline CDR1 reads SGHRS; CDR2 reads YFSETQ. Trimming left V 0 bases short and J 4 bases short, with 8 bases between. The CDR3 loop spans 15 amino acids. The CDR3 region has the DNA TGCGCCAGCAGCTTGGAAGGGGTCGGGGCCAACGTCCTGACTTTC. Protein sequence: CASSLEGVGANVLTF.

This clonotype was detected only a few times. The CDR3 nucleotides read TGCAGCGGGACAGGGTCCGGGGAGCTGTTTTTT. This sequence encodes CSGTGSGELFF. The rearrangement joins TRBV29-1 to TRBJ2-2; 8 positions agree with TRBD1. Unmatched junction bases numbered 1, after V lost 7 bases and J lost 6 bases. The CDR3 runs to 11 residues. The germline V gene encodes CDR1 SQVTM and CDR2 ANQGSEA.

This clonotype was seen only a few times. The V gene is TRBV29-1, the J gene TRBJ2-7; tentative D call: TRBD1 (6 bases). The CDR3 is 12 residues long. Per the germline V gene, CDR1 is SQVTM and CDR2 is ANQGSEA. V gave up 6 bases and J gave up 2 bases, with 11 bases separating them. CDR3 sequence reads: CSVIQGTYEQYF. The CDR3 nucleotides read TGCAGCGTGATACAGGGAACCTACGAGCAGTACTTC.

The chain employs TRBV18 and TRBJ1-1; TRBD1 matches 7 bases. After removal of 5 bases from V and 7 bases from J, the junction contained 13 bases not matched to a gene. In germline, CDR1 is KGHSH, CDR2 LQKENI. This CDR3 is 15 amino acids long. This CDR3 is CASSAAGTVLSEAFF. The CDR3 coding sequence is TGTGCCAGCTCAGCGGCCGGGACAGTACTGAGTGAAGCTTTCTTT.

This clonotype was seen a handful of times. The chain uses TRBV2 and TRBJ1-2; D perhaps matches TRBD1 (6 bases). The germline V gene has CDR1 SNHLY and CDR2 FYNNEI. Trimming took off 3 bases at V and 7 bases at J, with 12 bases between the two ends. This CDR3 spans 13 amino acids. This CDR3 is CASSETGQSGYTF. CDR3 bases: TGTGCCAGCAGTGAGACCGGACAGTCTGGCTACACCTTC.

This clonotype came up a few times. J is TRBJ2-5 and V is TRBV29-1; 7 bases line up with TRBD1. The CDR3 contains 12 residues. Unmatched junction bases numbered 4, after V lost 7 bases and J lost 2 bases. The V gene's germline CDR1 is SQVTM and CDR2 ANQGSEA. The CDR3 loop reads CSAMTGQETQYF. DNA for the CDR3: TGCAGCGCCATGACAGGGCAAGAGACCCAGTACTTC.

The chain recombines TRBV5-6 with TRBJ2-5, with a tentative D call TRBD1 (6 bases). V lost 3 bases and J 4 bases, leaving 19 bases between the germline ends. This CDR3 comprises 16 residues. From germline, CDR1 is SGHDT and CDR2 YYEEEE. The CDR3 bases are TGTGCCAGCAGCTCCCCCCGGCTCCAGGGGCCAGAGACCCAGTACTTC. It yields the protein CASSSPRLQGPETQYF. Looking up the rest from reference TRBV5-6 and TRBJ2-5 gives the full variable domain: DAGVTQSPTHLIKTRGQQVTLRCSPKSGHDTVSWYQQALGQGPQFIFQYYEEEERQRGNFPDRFSGHQFPNYSSELNVNALLLGDSALYLCASSSPRLQGPETQYFGPGTRLLVL.

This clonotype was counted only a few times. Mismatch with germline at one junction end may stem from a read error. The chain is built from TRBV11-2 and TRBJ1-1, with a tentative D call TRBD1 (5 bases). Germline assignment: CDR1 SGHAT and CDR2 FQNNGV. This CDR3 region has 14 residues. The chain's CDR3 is CASSLATRVPEVFF. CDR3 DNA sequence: TGTGCCAGCAGCTTAGCGACCAGGGTTCCTGAAGTTTTCTTT.

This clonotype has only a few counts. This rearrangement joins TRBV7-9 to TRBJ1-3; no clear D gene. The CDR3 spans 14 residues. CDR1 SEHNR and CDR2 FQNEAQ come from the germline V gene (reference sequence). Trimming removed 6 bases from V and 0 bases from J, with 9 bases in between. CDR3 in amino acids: CASSYGFSGNTIYF. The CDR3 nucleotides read TGTGCCAGCAGTTACGGATTCTCTGGAAACACCATATATTTT.

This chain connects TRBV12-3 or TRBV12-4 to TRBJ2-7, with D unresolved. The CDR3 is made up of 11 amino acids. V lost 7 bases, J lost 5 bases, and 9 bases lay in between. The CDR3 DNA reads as TGTGCCAGCACCCCCCTGGACGAGCAGTACTTC. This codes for CASTPLDEQYF.

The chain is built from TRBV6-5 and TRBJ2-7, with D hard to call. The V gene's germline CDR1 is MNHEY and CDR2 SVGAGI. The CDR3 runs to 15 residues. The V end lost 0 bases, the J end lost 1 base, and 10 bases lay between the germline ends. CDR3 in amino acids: CASSYSIAASYEQYF. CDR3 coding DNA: TGTGCCAGCAGTTACTCTATAGCAGCTTCCTACGAGCAGTACTTC.

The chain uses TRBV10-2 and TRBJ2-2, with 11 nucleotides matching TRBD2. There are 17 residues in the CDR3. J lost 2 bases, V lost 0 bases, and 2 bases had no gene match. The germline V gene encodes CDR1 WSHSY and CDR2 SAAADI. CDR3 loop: CASSESGTSGNTGELFF. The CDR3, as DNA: TGCGCCAGCAGTGAGTCCGGGACTAGCGGAAACACCGGGGAGCTGTTTTTT.

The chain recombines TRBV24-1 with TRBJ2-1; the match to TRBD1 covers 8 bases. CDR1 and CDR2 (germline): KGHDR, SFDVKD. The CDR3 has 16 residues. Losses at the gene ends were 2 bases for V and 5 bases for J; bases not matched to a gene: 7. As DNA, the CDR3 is TGTGCCACCAGTGATTCGGACAGGGTAGGGAACAATGAGCAGTTCTTC. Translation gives CATSDSDRVGNNEQFF.

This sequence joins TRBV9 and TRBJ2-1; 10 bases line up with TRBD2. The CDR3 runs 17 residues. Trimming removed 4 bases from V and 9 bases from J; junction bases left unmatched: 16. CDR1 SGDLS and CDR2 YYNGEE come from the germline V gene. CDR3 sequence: CASSPGLAEVRWPEQFF. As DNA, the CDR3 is TGTGCCAGCAGCCCCGGACTAGCGGAGGTAAGGTGGCCTGAGCAGTTCTTC.

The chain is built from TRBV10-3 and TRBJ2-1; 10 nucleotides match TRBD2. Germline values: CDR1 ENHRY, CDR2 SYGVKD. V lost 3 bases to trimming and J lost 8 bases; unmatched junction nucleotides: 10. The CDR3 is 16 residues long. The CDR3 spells CAISEESSGSGYEQFF. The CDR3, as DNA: TGTGCCATCAGTGAAGAGTCTAGCGGGAGTGGTTATGAGCAGTTCTTC.

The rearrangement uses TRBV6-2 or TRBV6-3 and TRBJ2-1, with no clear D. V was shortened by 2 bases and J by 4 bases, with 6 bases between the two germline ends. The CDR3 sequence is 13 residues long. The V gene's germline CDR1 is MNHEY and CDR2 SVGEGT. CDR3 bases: TGTGCCAGCAGTTACAACGGTTACAATGAGCAGTTCTTC. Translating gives CASSYNGYNEQFF.

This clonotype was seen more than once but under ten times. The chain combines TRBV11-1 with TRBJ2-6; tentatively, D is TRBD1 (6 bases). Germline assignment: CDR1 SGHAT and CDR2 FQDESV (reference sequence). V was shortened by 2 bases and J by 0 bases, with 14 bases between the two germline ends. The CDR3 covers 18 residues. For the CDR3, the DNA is TGTGCCAGCAGCTTATACCGGGACAAAGGCTCTGGGGCCAACGTCCTGACTTTC. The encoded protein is CASSLYRDKGSGANVLTF.